The 4 T cell receptor beta chains below come from one sample, sequenced in a study of blood T cells in healthy people across ages. A second roughly 6 to 12 cycle PCR used barcoded and J-beta primers. TCRdb reprocessed the 5' RACE reads with MiXCR, giving one entry per CDR3 protein. Of approximately 800,000 distinct CDR3 sequences in the sample, 36% are singletons; the top ten hold roughly 13%. The sample consisted of blood. Receptors originate from a man aged 18 to 35 in good health.

This clonotype was detected a few times. The V gene is TRBV5-5, the J gene TRBJ1-1; D possibly corresponds to TRBD1 (5 bases). The CDR3 contains 14 residues. V gave up 3 bases and J gave up 4 bases, with 13 bases separating them. Per germline, CDR1 SGHKS and CDR2 YYEKEE (reference sequence). DNA for the CDR3: TGTGCCAGCAGCTCCAGGGTCGGAAGCACTGAAGCTTTCTTT. Its protein is CASSSRVGSTEAFF.

The chain joins TRBV4-2 to TRBJ1-1; perhaps TRBD1 as D (5 bases). The CDR3 runs to 14 residues. Trimming stripped 8 bases from V and 3 bases from J, with 16 bases between. From germline, CDR1 is LGHNA and CDR2 YNFKEQ. This CDR3 reads CASCETVGDTEAFF. The CDR3 nucleotides read TGTGCCAGCTGCGAGACAGTTGGAGACACTGAAGCTTTCTTT.

This chain links TRBV7-8 with TRBJ1-6; no clear D gene. This CDR3 has 12 amino acids. V dropped 6 bases and J dropped 6 bases, with 6 bases sitting between them. Germline V gives CDR1 SGHVS, CDR2 FQNEAQ. The CDR3 region is CASSKGNSPLHF. Here the CDR3 DNA reads TGTGCCAGCAGTAAGGGTAATTCACCCCTCCACTTT.

This clonotype was observed a few times. The chain uses TRBV7-2 and TRBJ2-5; the D gene is possibly TRBD2 (6 bases). The CDR3 is 15 amino acids. Between the trimmed V and J ends, which lost 4 bases and 4 bases, there was a span of 16 bases. Germline CDR1 is SGHTA and CDR2 is FQGNSA. For the CDR3, the DNA is TGTGCCAGCAGCTCGGGACTCTCGGAGGGAGAGACCCAGTACTTC. Translated, it gives CASSSGLSEGETQYF.